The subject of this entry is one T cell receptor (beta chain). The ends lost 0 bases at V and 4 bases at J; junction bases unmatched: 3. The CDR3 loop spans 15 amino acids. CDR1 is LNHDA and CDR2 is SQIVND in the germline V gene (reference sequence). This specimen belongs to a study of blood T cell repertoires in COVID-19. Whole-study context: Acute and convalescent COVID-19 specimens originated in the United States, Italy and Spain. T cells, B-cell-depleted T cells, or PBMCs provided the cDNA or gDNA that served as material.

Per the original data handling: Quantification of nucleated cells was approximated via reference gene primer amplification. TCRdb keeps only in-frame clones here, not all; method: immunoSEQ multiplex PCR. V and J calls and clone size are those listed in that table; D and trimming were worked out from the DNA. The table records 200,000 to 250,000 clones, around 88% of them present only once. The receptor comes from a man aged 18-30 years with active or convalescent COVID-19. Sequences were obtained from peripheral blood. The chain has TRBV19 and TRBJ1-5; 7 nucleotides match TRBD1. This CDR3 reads CASSIDGDSNQPQHF. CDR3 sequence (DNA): TGTGCCAGTAGTATAGACGGGGACAGTAATCAGCCCCAGCATTTT. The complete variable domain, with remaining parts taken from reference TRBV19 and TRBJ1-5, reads DGGITQSPKYLFRKEGQNVTLSCEQNLNHDAMYWYRQDPGQGLRLIYYSQIVNDFQKGDIAEGYSVSREKKESFPLTVTSAQKNPTAFYLCASSIDGDSNQPQHFGDGTRLSIL.